The present entry profiles one T cell receptor (beta chain) with its context. Its antigen remains unknown. Trimming stripped 4 bases from V and 0 bases from J, with 16 bases between. Germline assignment: CDR1 SGHRS and CDR2 YFSETQ. The CDR3 sequence is 16 residues long. This record belongs to a study of OX40 agonist ivuxolimab in advanced cancers. Study conclusions and caveats: Some nonresponders also had low normalized T-cell clonal expansion. With doses of 0.1 to 3.0 mg/kg, CD4+ and CD8+ blood T cells had undergone clonal expansion by week 6.

The data were produced by immunoSEQ multiplex PCR, yet TCRdb's version contains in-frame clones alone and is incomplete. Of fewer than 100,000 clones listed, just under 85% are singletons. This sequence was found in an adult with an advanced solid tumor such as melanoma, head and neck, liver or kidney cancer. This specimen was CD4+ or CD8+ T cells sorted from blood, taken in a trial of the OX40 agonist ivuxolimab. This chain connects TRBV5-1 to TRBJ1-1, with D perhaps matching TRBD1 (6 bases). CDR3 in amino acids: CASSPLAGGMNTEAFF. In DNA, the CDR3 is TGCGCCAGCAGCCCCCTGGCGGGGGGCATGAACACTGAAGCTTTCTTT.